The rows below give T cell receptor beta chains drawn from one sample of a study of graft-versus-host responses after intestinal transplantation. These receptors' antigens are unknown. TCRdb keeps only in-frame clones here, not all; method: immunoSEQ multiplex PCR. The sample consists of about 59,000 clones, around 93% of them appearing once. The sample was unstimulated CD4+ T cells sorted from spleen or lymph node cells, taken before transplant. The source of these receptors is a human donor who was the organ donor for an intestinal transplant. Each CDR3 is given with its conserved first and last residue. The D gene is left open where the match is weak. For some rows the clone size is stated as once, few or many, or as a class when expanded; others skip it.

D gene	clone size	V gene	J gene	CDR3 protein	CDR3 DNA
.	.	TRBV19	TRBJ1-5	CASSISRGPQHF	TGTGCCAGTAGTATCAGCCGGGGGCCCCAGCATTTT
.	.	TRBV25-1	TRBJ1-5	CASSRGGVGNQPQHF	TGTGCCAGCAGCCGAGGGGGGGTTGGCAATCAGCCCCAGCATTTT
TRBD1	.	TRBV18	TRBJ2-5	CASSPGTGSGETQYF	TGTGCCAGCTCACCGGGGACAGGGTCGGGTGAGACCCAGTACTTC
.	.	TRBV7-2	TRBJ2-2	CASSLAGTVNTGELFF	TGTGCCAGCAGCTTAGCAGGGACGGTTAACACCGGGGAGCTGTTTTTT
TRBD1	.	TRBV5-4	TRBJ2-7	CASSLGQGNEQYF	TGTGCCAGCAGCTTGGGACAGGGGAACGAGCAGTACTTC
.	.	TRBV4-3	TRBJ2-7	CASSFRTSYEQYF	TGCGCCAGCAGCTTTAGGACATCCTACGAGCAGTACTTC
.	.	TRBV4-2	TRBJ2-3	CASSQIRETDTQYF	TGTGCCAGCAGCCAGATCAGGGAGACAGATACGCAGTATTTT
.	.	TRBV7-2	TRBJ1-2	CASSFPRVKGYTF	TGTGCCAGCAGCTTCCCCAGGGTGAAGGGCTACACCTTC
.	.	TRBV20-1	TRBJ2-7	CSASTGFEQYF	TGCAGTGCTAGTACCGGGTTCGAGCAGTACTTC
.	.	TRBV18	TRBJ1-2	CASSQLITGTFGYTF	TGTGCCAGCTCACAACTAATCACCGGGACCTTCGGCTACACCTTC
.	.	TRBV29-1	TRBJ2-2	CSVRRGTGELFF	TGCAGCGTAAGGCGGGGCACCGGGGAGCTGTTTTTT
TRBD1	.	TRBV6-6	TRBJ2-3	CASSPGQGPDTQYF	TGTGCCAGCAGCCCGGGACAGGGGCCAGATACGCAGTATTTT
.	.	TRBV6-1	TRBJ1-2	CASSFTAAYGYTF	TGTGCCAGCAGTTTTACAGCCGCCTATGGCTACACCTTC
.	.	TRBV12-5	TRBJ2-3	CASGLGESGDTQYF	TGTGCTAGTGGTTTGGGGGAGAGCGGAGATACGCAGTATTTT
.	.	TRBV5-1	TRBJ2-5	CASSLAGQGQETQYF	TGCGCCAGCAGCTTGGCCGGGCAGGGTCAAGAGACCCAGTACTTC
TRBD2	.	TRBV15	TRBJ2-2	CATSRARGGVNTGELFF	TGTGCCACCAGCAGGGCCCGCGGGGGGGTGAACACCGGGGAGCTGTTTTTT
.	.	TRBV28	TRBJ1-1	CASSSERNTEAFF	TGTGCCAGCAGTTCAGAAAGGAACACTGAAGCTTTCTTT
TRBD2	.	TRBV9	TRBJ2-1	CASSVAPTSGGHGNEQFF	TGTGCCAGCAGCGTAGCTCCCACTAGCGGGGGTCATGGCAATGAGCAGTTCTTC
.	.	TRBV5-4	TRBJ2-4	CASSLGVAKNIQYF	TGTGCCAGCAGCTTGGGGGTAGCCAAAAACATTCAGTACTTC
TRBD2	.	TRBV10-3	TRBJ2-1	CAISDGTSGGISYNEQFF	TGTGCCATCAGTGACGGGACTAGCGGGGGGATCTCCTACAATGAGCAGTTCTTC
.	once	TRBV11-1	TRBJ2-7	CASSVGFYEQYF	TGTGCCAGCAGCGTCGGGTTCTACGAGCAGTACTTC
TRBD1	.	TRBV4-1	TRBJ2-7	CASSRQQGSAYEQYF	TGCGCCAGCAGCCGACAACAGGGGTCCGCCTACGAGCAGTACTTC
.	.	TRBV7-8	TRBJ1-5	CASSLDTVGPYSNQPQHF	TGTGCCAGCAGCTTAGATACAGTCGGTCCTTATAGCAATCAGCCCCAGCATTTT
.	.	TRBV30	TRBJ1-1	CAWGRSSNTEAFF	TGTGCCTGGGGCAGATCTTCGAACACTGAAGCTTTCTTT
TRBD2	.	TRBV7-9	TRBJ2-3	CASSPGTSGGPSTDTQYF	TGTGCCAGCAGCCCCGGGACTAGCGGGGGCCCTAGCACAGATACGCAGTATTTT
.	.	TRBV6-4	TRBJ2-7	CASKPYYEQYF	TGTGCCAGCAAGCCTTACTACGAGCAGTACTTC
TRBD2	.	TRBV5-8	TRBJ2-2	CASSQRGTGELFF	TGTGCCAGCAGCCAGCGGGGGACCGGGGAGCTGTTTTTT
.	.	TRBV20-1	TRBJ2-4	CSASAKNIQYF	TGCAGTGCTAGCGCCAAAAACATTCAGTACTTC
.	.	TRBV18	TRBJ1-5	CASSSTGISNQPQHF	TGTGCCAGCTCGTCTACAGGGATTAGCAATCAGCCCCAGCATTTT